The clone carrying this TCR beta chain has more than one count but fewer than ten. Its target is unknown. The data stem from a study of CD8 T cells in ankylosing spondylitis. TCRdb re-derived calls from the 5' RACE reads in MiXCR, one entry per CDR3 protein. The sample includes around 430,000 distinct CDR3 sequences, about 15% of them seen just once. Overall study findings and caveats: What seemed typical of ankylosing spondylitis blood was a TCR beta motif built from about 8 highly homologous variants. In ankylosing spondylitis patients, matched synovial fluid reportedly showed significant enrichment of disease-linked clones. Reactive arthritis synovial fluid and blood were previously reported to contain some motif variants.

Germline V gives CDR1 LGHNT, CDR2 FRNRAP. The CDR3 is 14 residues long. V was cut by 2 bases and J by 0 bases, with 5 bases left in between. The clonotype was recovered from a male donor with ankylosing spondylitis. V and J are TRBV12-5 and TRBJ2-4; D remains unclear. What was sequenced was blood, either unsorted or a sorted T cell fraction (not recorded which). The CDR3 loop reads CASGLSGAKNIQYF. The DNA for the CDR3 is TGTGCTAGTGGTTTGTCAGGAGCCAAAAACATTCAGTACTTC.